Sequencing of this T cell receptor beta chain was carried out in a study of blood T cells in healthy people across ages. Looked up from germline, CDR1 is DFQATT and CDR2 is SNEGSKA (reference sequence). The CDR3 consists of 14 residues. They isolated at least 6 million PBMCs from each sample. A minimum of 6 micrograms of total RNA was extracted per sample. Comment on this clonotype: Its antigen is unknown.

The authors ran a second PCR of roughly 7 to 11 cycles using a sample-barcoded 5' primer and a J-beta primer mix. With 12 random nucleotides, a template-switch adaptor tagged each individual cDNA molecule. TCRdb independently ran MiXCR on the 5' RACE reads; one entry per CDR3 protein. The sample records around 400,000 distinct CDR3 sequences, about 52% being singletons. Whole-study findings and limits: The study found more naive CD4+ cells and higher diversity in long-lived than aged donors.

The clonotype comes from a man in his 60s in good health. Sequenced material: blood. This chain links TRBV20-1 with TRBJ2-5; possible D gene TRBD2, 6 bases. The J call may be mistaken, given a closer DNA end match to TRBJ2-4. DNA of the CDR3: TGCAGTGCTAGTGACGGTGGGGGGAACGGCATTCAGTACTTC. Translated: CSASDGGGNGIQYF.